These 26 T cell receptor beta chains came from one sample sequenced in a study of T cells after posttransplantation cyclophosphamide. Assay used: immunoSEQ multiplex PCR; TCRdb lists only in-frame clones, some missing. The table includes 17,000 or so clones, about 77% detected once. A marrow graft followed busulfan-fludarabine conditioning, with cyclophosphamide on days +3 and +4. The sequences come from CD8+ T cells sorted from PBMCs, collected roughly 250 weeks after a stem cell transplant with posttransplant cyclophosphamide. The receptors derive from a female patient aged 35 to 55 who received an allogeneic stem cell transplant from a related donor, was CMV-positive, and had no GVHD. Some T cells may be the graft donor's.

The CDR3 loop is CASSFEAGARDTQYF. The CDR3 nucleotides are TGCGCCAGCAGCTTCGAAGCGGGGGCACGGGATACGCAGTATTTT. V gene TRBV5-1 combines with J gene TRBJ2-3; 8 bases agree with TRBD2. The CDR3 is 15 amino acids. With 2 bases clipped from V and 6 bases from J, the junction kept 8 bases outside the gene matches. Looked up from germline, CDR1 is SGHRS and CDR2 is YFSETQ.

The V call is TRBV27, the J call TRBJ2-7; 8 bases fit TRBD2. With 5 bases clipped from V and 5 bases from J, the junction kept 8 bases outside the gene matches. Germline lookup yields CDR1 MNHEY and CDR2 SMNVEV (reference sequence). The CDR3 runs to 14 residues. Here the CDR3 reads CASSPRTSYHEQYF. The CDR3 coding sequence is TGTGCCAGCAGTCCCCGGACTAGCTACCACGAGCAGTACTTC.

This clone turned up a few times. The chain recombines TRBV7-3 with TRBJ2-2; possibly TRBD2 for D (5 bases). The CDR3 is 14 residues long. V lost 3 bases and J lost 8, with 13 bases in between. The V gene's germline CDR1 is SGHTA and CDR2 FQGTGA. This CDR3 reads CASSLSRGRGELFF. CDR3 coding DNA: TGTGCCAGCAGCTTGAGCCGGGGTCGTGGGGAGCTGTTTTTT.

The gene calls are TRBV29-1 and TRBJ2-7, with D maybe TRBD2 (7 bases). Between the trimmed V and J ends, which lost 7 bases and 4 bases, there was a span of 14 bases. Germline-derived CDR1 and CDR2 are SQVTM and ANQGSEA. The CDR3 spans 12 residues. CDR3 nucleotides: TGCAGCGCTCGGGGAGGGGGATACGAGCAGTACTTC. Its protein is CSARGGGYEQYF.

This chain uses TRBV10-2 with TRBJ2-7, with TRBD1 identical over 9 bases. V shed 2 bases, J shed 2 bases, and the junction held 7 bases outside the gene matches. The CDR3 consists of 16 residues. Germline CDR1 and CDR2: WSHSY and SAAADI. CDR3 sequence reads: CASSEVRRQGAYEQYF. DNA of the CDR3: TGCGCCAGCAGTGAGGTTAGGAGACAGGGGGCCTACGAGCAGTACTTC.

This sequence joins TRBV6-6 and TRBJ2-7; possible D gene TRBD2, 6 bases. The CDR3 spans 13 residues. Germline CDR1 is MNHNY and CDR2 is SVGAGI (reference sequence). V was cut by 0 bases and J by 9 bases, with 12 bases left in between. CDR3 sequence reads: CASSYSTGDRQYF. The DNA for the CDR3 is TGTGCCAGCAGTTACTCGACGGGGGATAGGCAGTACTTC.

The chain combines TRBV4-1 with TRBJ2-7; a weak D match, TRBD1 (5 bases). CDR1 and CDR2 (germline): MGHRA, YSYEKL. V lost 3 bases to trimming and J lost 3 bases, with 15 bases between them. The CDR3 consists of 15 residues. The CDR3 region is CASSQDPGQIYEQYF. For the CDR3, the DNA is TGCGCCAGCAGCCAGGACCCCGGACAAATCTACGAGCAGTACTTC.

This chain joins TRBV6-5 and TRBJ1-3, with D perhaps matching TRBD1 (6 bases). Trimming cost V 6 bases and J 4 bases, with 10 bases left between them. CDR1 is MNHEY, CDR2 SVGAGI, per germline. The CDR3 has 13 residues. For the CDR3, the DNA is TGTGCCAGCAGCCCCGACAGGGGAAACACCATATATTTT. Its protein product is CASSPDRGNTIYF.

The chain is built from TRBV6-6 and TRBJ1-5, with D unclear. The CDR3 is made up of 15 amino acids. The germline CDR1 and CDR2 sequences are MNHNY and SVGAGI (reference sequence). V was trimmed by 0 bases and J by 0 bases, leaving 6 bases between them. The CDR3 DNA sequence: TGTGCCAGCAGTTACTCGAGAAATAGCAATCAGCCCCAGCATTTT. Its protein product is CASSYSRNSNQPQHF.

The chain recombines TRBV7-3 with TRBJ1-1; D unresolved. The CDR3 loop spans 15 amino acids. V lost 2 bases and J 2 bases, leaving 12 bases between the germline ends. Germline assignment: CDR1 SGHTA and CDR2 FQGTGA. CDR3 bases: TGTGCCAGCAGCTTACTCGGCGGGAGAAACACTGAAGCTTTCTTT. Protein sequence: CASSLLGGRNTEAFF.

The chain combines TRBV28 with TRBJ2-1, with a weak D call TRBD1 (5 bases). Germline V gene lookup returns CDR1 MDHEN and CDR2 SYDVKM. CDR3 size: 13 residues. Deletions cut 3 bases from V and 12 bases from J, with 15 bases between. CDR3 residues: CASSLSRGWGQFF. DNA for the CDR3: TGTGCCAGCAGTTTGTCAAGGGGCTGGGGGCAGTTCTTC.

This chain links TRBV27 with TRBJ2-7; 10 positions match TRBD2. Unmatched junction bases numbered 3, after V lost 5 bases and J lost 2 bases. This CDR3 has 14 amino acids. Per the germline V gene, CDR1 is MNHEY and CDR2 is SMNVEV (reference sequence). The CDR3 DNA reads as TGTGCCAGCAGTAGGACTAGCGGTACCTACGAGCAGTACTTC. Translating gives CASSRTSGTYEQYF.

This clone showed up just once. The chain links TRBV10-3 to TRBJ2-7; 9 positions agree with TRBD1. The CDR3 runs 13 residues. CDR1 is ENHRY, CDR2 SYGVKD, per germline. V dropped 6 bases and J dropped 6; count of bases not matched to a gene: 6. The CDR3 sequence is CAIRWTGEGEQYF. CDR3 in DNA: TGTGCCATCAGGTGGACAGGGGAGGGCGAGCAGTACTTC.

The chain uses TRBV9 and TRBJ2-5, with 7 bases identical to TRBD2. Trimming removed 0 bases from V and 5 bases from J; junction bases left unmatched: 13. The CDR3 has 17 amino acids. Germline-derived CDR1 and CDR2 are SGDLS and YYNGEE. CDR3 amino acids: CASSVDRAAGRVETQYF. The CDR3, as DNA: TGTGCCAGCAGCGTAGACAGAGCGGCGGGGAGGGTGGAGACCCAGTACTTC.

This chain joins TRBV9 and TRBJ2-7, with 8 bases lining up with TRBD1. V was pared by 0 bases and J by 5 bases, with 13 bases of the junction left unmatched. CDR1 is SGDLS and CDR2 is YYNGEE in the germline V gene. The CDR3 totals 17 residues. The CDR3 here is CASSVGSVDREYHEQYF. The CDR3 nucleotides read TGTGCCAGCAGCGTAGGATCTGTGGACAGGGAATACCACGAGCAGTACTTC.

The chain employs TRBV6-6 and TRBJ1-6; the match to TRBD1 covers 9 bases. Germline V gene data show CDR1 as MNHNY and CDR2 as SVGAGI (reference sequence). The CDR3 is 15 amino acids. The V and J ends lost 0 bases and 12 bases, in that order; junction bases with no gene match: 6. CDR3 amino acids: CASSYSRDRVVPLHF. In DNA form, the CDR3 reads TGTGCCAGCAGTTACTCTCGGGACAGGGTGGTACCCCTCCACTTT.

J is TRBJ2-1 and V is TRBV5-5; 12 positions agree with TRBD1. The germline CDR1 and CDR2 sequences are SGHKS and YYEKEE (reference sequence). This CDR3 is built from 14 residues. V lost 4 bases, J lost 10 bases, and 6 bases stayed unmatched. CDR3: CASSPGQGAREQFF. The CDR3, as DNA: TGTGCCAGCAGCCCGGGACAGGGGGCAAGGGAGCAGTTCTTC.

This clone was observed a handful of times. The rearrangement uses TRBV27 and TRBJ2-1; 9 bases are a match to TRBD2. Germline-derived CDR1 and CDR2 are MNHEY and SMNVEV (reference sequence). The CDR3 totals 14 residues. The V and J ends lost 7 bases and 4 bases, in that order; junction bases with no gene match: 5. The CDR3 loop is CASTTSGAYNEQFF. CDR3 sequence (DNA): TGTGCCAGCACGACTAGCGGAGCATACAATGAGCAGTTCTTC.

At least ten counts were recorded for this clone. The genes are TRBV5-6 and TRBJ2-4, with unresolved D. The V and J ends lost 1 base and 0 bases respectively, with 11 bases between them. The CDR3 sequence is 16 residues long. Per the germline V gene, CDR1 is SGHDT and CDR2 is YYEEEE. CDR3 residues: CASSLSSGLAKNIQYF. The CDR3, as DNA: TGTGCCAGCAGCTTGTCCTCCGGTCTAGCCAAAAACATTCAGTACTTC.

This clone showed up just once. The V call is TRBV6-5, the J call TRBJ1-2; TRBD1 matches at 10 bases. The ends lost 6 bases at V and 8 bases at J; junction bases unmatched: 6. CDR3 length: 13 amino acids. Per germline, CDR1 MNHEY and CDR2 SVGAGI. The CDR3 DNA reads TGTGCCAGCAGCACCGGGACAGGGGACGGCTACACCTTC. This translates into CASSTGTGDGYTF.

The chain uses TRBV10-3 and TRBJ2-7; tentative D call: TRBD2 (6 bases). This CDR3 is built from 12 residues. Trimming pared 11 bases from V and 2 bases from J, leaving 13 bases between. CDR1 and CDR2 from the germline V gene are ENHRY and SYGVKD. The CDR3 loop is CAHGTDTYEQYF. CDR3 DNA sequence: TGTGCCCACGGGACTGATACCTACGAGCAGTACTTC.

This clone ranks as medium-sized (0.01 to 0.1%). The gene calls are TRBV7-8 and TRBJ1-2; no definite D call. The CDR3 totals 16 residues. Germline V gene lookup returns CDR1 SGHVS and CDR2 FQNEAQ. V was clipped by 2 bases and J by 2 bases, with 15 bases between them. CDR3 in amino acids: CASSLFSGRKNYGYTF. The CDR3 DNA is TGTGCCAGCAGCTTATTTTCTGGGAGGAAGAACTATGGCTACACCTTC.

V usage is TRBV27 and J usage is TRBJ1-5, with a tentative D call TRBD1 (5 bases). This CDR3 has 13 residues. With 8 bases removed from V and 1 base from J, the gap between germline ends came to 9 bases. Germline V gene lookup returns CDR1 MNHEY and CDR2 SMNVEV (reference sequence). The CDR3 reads CASRGVSNQPQHF. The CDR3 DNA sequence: TGTGCCAGCCGGGGGGTCAGCAATCAGCCCCAGCATTTT.

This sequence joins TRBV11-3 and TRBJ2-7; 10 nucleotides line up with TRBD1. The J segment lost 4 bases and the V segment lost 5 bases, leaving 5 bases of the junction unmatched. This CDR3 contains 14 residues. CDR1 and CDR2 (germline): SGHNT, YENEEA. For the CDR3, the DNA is TGTGCCAGCAGCCAGGGGGGACAGGGGTACGAGCAGTACTTC. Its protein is CASSQGGQGYEQYF.

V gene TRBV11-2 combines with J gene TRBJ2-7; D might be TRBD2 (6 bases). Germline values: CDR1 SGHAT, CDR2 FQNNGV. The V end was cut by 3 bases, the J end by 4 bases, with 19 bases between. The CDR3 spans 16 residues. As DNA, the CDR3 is TGTGCCAGCAGCTTTTCGGGGGTTACCGGGACGTACGAGCAGTACTTC. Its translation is CASSFSGVTGTYEQYF.

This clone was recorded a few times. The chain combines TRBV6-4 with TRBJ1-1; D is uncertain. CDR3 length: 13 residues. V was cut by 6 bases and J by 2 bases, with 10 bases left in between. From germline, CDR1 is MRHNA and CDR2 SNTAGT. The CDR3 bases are TGTGCCAGCAGCGAGATACCAAACACTGAAGCTTTCTTT. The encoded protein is CASSEIPNTEAFF.